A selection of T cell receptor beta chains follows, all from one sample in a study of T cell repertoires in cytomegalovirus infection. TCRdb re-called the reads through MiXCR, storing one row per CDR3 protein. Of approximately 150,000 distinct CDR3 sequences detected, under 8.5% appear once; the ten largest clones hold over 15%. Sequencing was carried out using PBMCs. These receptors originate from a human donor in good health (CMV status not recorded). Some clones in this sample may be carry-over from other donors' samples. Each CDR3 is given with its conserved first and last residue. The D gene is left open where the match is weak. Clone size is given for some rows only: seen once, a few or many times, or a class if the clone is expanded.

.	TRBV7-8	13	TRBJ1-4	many	CASSFSHNEKLFF	TGTGCCAGCAGCTTCTCTCATAATGAAAAACTGTTTTTT
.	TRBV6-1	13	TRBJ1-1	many	CASSSTSNTEAFF	TGTGCCAGCAGTAGCACGTCGAACACTGAAGCTTTCTTT
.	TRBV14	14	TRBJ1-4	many	CASSATGNNEKLFF	TGTGCCAGCAGCGCTACCGGGAATAATGAAAAACTGTTTTTT
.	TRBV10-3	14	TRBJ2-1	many	CAIRGGQTYNEQFF	TGTGCCATCAGAGGAGGACAGACCTACAATGAGCAGTTCTTC
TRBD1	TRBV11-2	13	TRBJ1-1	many	CASSPGGYTEAFF	TGTGCCAGCAGCCCAGGGGGCTACACTGAAGCTTTCTTT
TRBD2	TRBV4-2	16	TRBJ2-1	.	CASSLGTSGGRDEQFF	TGTGCCAGCAGCCTTGGGACTAGCGGGGGGCGAGATGAGCAGTTCTTC
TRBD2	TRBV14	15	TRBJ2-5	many	CASSRTSGGRETQYF	TGTGCCAGCAGCCGGACTAGCGGGGGCAGGGAGACCCAGTACTTC
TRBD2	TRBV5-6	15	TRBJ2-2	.	CASSAGTSRTGELFF	TGTGCCAGCAGCGCCGGGACTAGCCGGACCGGGGAGCTGTTTTTT
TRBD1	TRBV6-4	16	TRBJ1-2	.	CARENPGQEENYGYTF	TGTGCCAGAGAGAACCCGGGACAGGAGGAGAACTATGGCTACACCTTC
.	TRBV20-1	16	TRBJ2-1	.	CSARDPTRRGYNEQFF	TGCAGTGCTAGAGATCCCACCCGAAGGGGCTACAATGAGCAGTTCTTC
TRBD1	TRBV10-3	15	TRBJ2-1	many	CAISQYRGASSEQFF	TGTGCCATCAGTCAATACAGGGGGGCGTCGAGTGAGCAGTTCTTC
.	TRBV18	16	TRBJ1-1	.	CASSPLHPASNTEAFF	TGTGCCAGCTCACCCCTTCACCCCGCCTCGAACACTGAAGCTTTCTTT
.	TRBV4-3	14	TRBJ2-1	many	CASSQDRGYNEQFF	TGCGCCAGCAGCCAAGATAGGGGGTACAATGAGCAGTTCTTC
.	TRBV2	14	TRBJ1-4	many	CASKVGPTNEKLFF	TGTGCCAGCAAAGTAGGTCCAACTAATGAAAAACTGTTTTTT
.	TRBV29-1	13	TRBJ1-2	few	CSVEAGRFYGYTF	TGCAGCGTTGAAGCAGGCCGGTTCTATGGCTACACCTTC
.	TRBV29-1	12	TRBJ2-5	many	CSVVGARETQYF	TGCAGCGTTGTCGGCGCACGGGAGACCCAGTACTTC
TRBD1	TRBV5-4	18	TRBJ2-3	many	CASSKPGQGVYGTDTQYF	TGTGCCAGCAGTAAGCCGGGACAGGGAGTTTATGGCACAGATACGCAGTATTTT
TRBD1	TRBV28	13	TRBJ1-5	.	CASQGTANQPQHF	TGTGCCAGCCAGGGGACAGCCAATCAGCCCCAGCATTTT
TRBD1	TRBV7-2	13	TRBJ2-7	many	CASSFRQGYEQYF	TGTGCCAGCAGCTTCAGACAGGGCTACGAGCAGTACTTC
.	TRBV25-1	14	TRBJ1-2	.	CASSPLGGLGGYTF	TGTGCCAGCAGTCCCCTGGGAGGGTTAGGCGGCTACACCTTC
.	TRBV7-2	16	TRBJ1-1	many	CASSPGVTGMNTEAFF	TGTGCCAGCAGCCCGGGAGTAACAGGAATGAACACTGAAGCTTTCTTT
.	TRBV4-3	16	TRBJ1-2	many	CASSSGRAGENYGYTF	TGCGCCAGCAGCTCTGGAAGGGCAGGGGAAAACTATGGCTACACCTTC
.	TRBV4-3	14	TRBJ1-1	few	CASSQELGNTEAFF	TGCGCCAGCAGCCAAGAACTCGGGAACACTGAAGCTTTCTTT
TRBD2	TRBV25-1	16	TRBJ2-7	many	CASSPFLSGGGGEQYF	TGTGCCAGCAGTCCCTTTTTAAGCGGGGGAGGTGGCGAGCAGTACTTC
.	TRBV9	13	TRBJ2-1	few	CASSVEVHNEQFF	TGTGCCAGCAGCGTAGAGGTGCACAATGAGCAGTTCTTC
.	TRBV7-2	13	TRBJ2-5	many	CASSRGIQETQYF	TGTGCCAGCAGCCGGGGCATCCAAGAGACCCAGTACTTC
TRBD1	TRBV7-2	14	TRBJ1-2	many	CASSLAQGAPGYTF	TGTGCCAGCAGCTTAGCGCAGGGGGCTCCTGGCTACACCTTC
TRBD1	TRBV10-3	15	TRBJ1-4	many	CAISESGQGGEKLFF	TGTGCCATCAGTGAGTCGGGACAGGGAGGTGAAAAACTGTTTTTT
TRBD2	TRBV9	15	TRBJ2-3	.	CASSPFGGGTDTQYF	TGTGCCAGCAGCCCATTCGGGGGGGGCACAGATACGCAGTATTTT
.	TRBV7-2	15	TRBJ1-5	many	CASSSPGDSNQPQHF	TGTGCCAGCAGCTCCCCCGGCGATAGCAATCAGCCCCAGCATTTT
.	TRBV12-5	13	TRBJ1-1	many	CASGIGTNTEAFF	TGTGCTAGTGGCATCGGGACAAACACTGAAGCTTTCTTT
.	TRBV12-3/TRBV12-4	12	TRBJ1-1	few	CASSFASTEAFF	TGTGCCAGCAGTTTCGCAAGCACTGAAGCTTTCTTT
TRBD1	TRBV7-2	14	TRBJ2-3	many	CASSWTGGGDTQYF	TGTGCCAGCAGCTGGACAGGGGGCGGTGATACGCAGTATTTT
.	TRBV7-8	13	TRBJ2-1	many	CASRFRLRNEQFF	TGTGCCAGCAGGTTTCGGCTGCGCAATGAGCAGTTCTTC
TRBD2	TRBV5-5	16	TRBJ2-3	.	CASSRPSGDRTDTQYF	TGTGCCAGCAGCCGGCCTAGCGGGGATCGCACAGATACGCAGTATTTT
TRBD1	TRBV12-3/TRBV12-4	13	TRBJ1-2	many	CASRSTGDYGYTF	TGTGCCAGCAGGTCGACAGGGGACTATGGCTACACCTTC
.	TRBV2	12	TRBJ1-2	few	CASSEALGGYTF	TGTGCCAGCAGTGAAGCGCTAGGGGGCTACACCTTC
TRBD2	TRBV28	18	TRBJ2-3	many	CASMGTVAGGNSTDTQYF	TGTGCCAGCATGGGGACGGTAGCGGGGGGTAATAGCACAGATACGCAGTATTTT
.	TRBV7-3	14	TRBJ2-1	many	CASSLTGIPNEQFF	TGTGCCAGCAGCTTAACGGGTATACCAAATGAGCAGTTCTTC
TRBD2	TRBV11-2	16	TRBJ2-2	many	CASSKSSGGDTGELFF	TGTGCCAGCAGCAAATCTAGCGGGGGGGACACCGGGGAGCTGTTTTTT
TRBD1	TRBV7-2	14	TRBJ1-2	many	CASSLGGQSYGYTF	TGTGCCAGCAGCTTAGGGGGACAGAGCTATGGCTACACCTTC
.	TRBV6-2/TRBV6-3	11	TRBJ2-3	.	CASSTGLGEYF	TGTGCCAGCAGTACCGGACTGGGGGAGTATTTT
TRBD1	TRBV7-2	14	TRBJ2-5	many	CASTKTTGDKTQYF	TGTGCCAGCACCAAGACAACAGGGGACAAGACCCAGTACTTC
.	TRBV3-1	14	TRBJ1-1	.	CASSQDNRGTEAFF	TGTGCCAGCAGCCAAGATAATAGGGGCACTGAAGCTTTCTTT
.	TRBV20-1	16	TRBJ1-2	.	CSASLSAQGLVYGYTF	TGCAGTGCCAGCCTGTCCGCTCAGGGCCTAGTCTATGGCTACACCTTC
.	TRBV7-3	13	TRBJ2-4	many	CASSLSSKNIQYF	TGTGCCAGCAGCTTAAGTAGCAAAAACATTCAGTACTTC
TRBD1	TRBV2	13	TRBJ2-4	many	CASSRQGSHIQYF	TGTGCCAGCAGTCGACAGGGCTCACACATTCAGTACTTC
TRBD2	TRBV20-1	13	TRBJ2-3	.	CSPGGVPTDTQYF	TGCAGTCCGGGGGGGGTTCCCACAGATACGCAGTATTTT
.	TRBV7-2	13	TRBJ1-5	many	CASSLVREQPQHF	TGTGCCAGCAGCTTAGTCCGGGAGCAGCCCCAGCATTTT
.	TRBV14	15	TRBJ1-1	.	CASSWGKGRTTEAFF	TGTGCCAGCAGCTGGGGAAAGGGTAGGACCACTGAAGCTTTCTTT
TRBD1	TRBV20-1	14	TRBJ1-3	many	CSAAGTGGGNTIYF	TGCAGTGCTGCCGGGACAGGGGGTGGAAACACCATATATTTT
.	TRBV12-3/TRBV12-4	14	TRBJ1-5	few	CASSLGGPYQPQHF	TGTGCCAGCAGTTTAGGGGGGCCCTATCAGCCCCAGCATTTT